These 26 T cell receptor beta chains were sequenced from one sample in a study of shared clonotypes between healthy human individuals. CD8 cells classed as naive were CD45RO-negative and positively selected for CCR7, excluding terminally differentiated effector memory CD45RA+ cells. The protocol was immunoSEQ multiplex PCR, while the TCRdb copy is restricted to in-frame clones and leaves out a portion. Here the sample spans roughly 1,800,000 clones, about 94% being singletons. The sequenced material came from naive CD8+ T cells sorted from blood. These receptors all come from a young man in good health.

For this clone: Within the sample, other DNA sequences also encode this same CDR3. V is TRBV5-1 and J is TRBJ2-7; 7 bases are shared with TRBD1. CDR1 and CDR2 (germline): SGHRS, YFSETQ. Trimming removed 0 bases from V and 3 bases from J; junction bases left unmatched: 3. The CDR3 spans 14 residues. CDR3 nucleotides: TGCGCCAGCAGCTTGGGGACAGGAGGCTACGAGCAGTACTTC. This codes for CASSLGTGGYEQYF.

This clone was seen just once. J is TRBJ2-1 and V is TRBV7-2, with 13 bases fitting TRBD2. Per the germline V gene, CDR1 is SGHTA and CDR2 is FQGNSA. J gave up 13 bases and V 3 bases, and 9 bases lay outside the gene matches. The CDR3 contains 15 residues. The CDR3, as DNA: TGTGCCAGCAGCTTGGGGCCCGGGACTAGCGGGACCCAGTTCTTC. Encoded protein: CASSLGPGTSGTQFF.

On this clone: Other nucleotide sequences in the sample specify the same CDR3. The V and J genes are TRBV13 and TRBJ2-7; 7 nucleotides align to TRBD1. The CDR3 length is 13 residues. Trimming at V came to 5 bases and at J to 1 base, leaving 2 bases not matched to a gene. Germline values: CDR1 PRHDT, CDR2 FYEKMQ (reference sequence). The CDR3 DNA reads TGTGCCAGCAGCCGCAGGGGGTCCTACGAGCAGTACTTC. It is translated as CASSRRGSYEQYF.

The chain uses TRBV12-1 and TRBJ1-5. TRBV12-1 is a documented pseudogene. This CDR3 is built from 15 residues. In nucleotides, the CDR3 is TGTGCCAGCACCCAGCGGGCGGCTTCCAATTGGCCCCAGCATTTT. Amino acid sequence: CASTQRAASNWPQHF.

The chain couples TRBV5-1 to TRBJ2-5; 7 bases are shared with TRBD1. Per germline, CDR1 SGHRS and CDR2 YFSETQ. The CDR3 loop spans 13 amino acids. V lost 7 bases, J lost 1 base, and 4 bases stayed unmatched. As DNA, the CDR3 is TGCGCCAGCCGGGACAGACCCCAAGAGACCCAGTACTTC. Amino acid sequence: CASRDRPQETQYF. The entire variable domain, with the rest obtained from reference TRBV5-1 and TRBJ2-5, is as follows: KAGVTQTPRYLIKTRGQQVTLSCSPISGHRSVSWYQQTPGQGLQFLFEYFSETQRNKGNFPGRFSGRQFSNSRSEMNVSTLELGDSALYLCASRDRPQETQYFGPGTRLLVL.

This clone was recorded once. The chain has TRBV4-3 and TRBJ2-7; D unclear. V lost 1 base to trimming and J lost 0 bases, with 10 bases between them. The germline V gene has CDR1 LGHNA and CDR2 YSLEER. The CDR3 spans 15 residues. CDR3 DNA: TGCGCCAGCAGCCAAGGAGCGTTCAGCTCCTACGAGCAGTACTTC. This encodes CASSQGAFSSYEQYF.

The chain uses TRBV7-6 and TRBJ2-7; no definite D call. Trimming took off 2 bases at V and 3 bases at J, with 14 bases between the two ends. Germline values: CDR1 SGHVS, CDR2 FNYEAQ. CDR3 length: 15 amino acids. The DNA of the CDR3 is TGTGCCAGCAGCTTACGGGTAGGTGCAGGCTACGAGCAGTACTTC. Its protein product is CASSLRVGAGYEQYF.

The chain links TRBV27 to TRBJ2-1; a weak D match, TRBD2 (6 bases). CDR3 length: 15 residues. Germline values: CDR1 MNHEY, CDR2 SMNVEV (reference sequence). Trimming left V 8 bases short and J 3 bases short, with 17 bases between. In nucleotides, the CDR3 is TGTGCCAGCCGACCCGCGGGACTGAACTACAATGAGCAGTTCTTC. Its translation: CASRPAGLNYNEQFF.

The chain has TRBV6-5 and TRBJ1-3, with TRBD1 identical over 7 bases. Per germline, CDR1 MNHEY and CDR2 SVGAGI. The junction had 5 bases not matched to a gene; V was cut back by 2 bases and J by 4 bases. The CDR3 has 15 amino acids. The CDR3 nucleotides are TGTGCCAGCAGTTACACATCGGACAGGGGAAACACCATATATTTT. Translating gives CASSYTSDRGNTIYF.

J is TRBJ1-2 and V is TRBV6-6; the D is unclear. Germline assignment: CDR1 MNHNY and CDR2 SVGAGI (reference sequence). The CDR3 runs to 14 residues. V was cut by 6 bases and J by 4 bases, with 15 bases left in between. The CDR3 reads CASSPLEDIYGYTF. The DNA for the CDR3 is TGTGCCAGCAGCCCTCTCGAGGATATCTATGGCTACACCTTC.

This chain joins TRBV11-3 and TRBJ2-3; D not resolved. Germline-derived CDR1 and CDR2 are SGHNT and YENEEA. V dropped 11 bases and J dropped 5 bases, with 17 bases sitting between them. This CDR3 spans 13 amino acids. CDR3 in amino acids: CASSAFLGDTQYF. The CDR3 DNA is TGTGCCTCATCGGCGTTCTTGGGAGATACGCAGTATTTT.

This rearrangement joins TRBV7-6 to TRBJ1-4; 11 bases align to TRBD1. The CDR3 covers 17 residues. The ends lost 5 bases at V and 8 bases at J; junction bases unmatched: 13. CDR1 is SGHVS and CDR2 is FNYEAQ in the germline V gene. CDR3 in amino acids: CASSLGTGGEVYEKLFF. CDR3 in DNA: TGTGCCAGCAGCCTCGGGACAGGGGGGGAGGTGTACGAAAAACTGTTTTTT.

This clone occurred once. The chain recombines TRBV19 with TRBJ1-4; D is ambiguous. The CDR3 runs 14 residues. Between the trimmed V and J ends, which lost 7 bases and 10 bases, there was a span of 19 bases. The germline V gene encodes CDR1 LNHDA and CDR2 SQIVND (reference sequence). CDR3 nucleotide sequence: TGTGCCAGTAAGACCGACTCCGGTGATGGAAAACTGTTTTTT. Translating gives CASKTDSGDGKLFF.

The chain recombines TRBV19 with TRBJ1-6; 9 bases agree with TRBD1. The V gene's germline CDR1 is LNHDA and CDR2 SQIVND (reference sequence). The CDR3 has 17 amino acids. V lost 5 bases, J lost 0 bases, and 5 bases stayed unmatched. This chain's CDR3 is CASSAGQGPSYNSPLHF. CDR3 nucleotides: TGTGCCAGTAGTGCGGGACAGGGTCCCTCCTATAATTCACCCCTCCACTTT.

The chain couples TRBV6-1 to TRBJ2-7; 9 nucleotides match TRBD2. The CDR3 totals 14 residues. Germline V gene sequence: CDR1 MNHNS, CDR2 SASEGT. Trimming at V came to 6 bases and at J to 1 base, leaving 4 bases not matched to a gene. The CDR3 spells CASSRLADSYEQYF. The DNA for the CDR3 is TGTGCCAGCAGCCGACTAGCGGATTCCTACGAGCAGTACTTC.

For this clone: A read error may account for a junction end that differs from germline. The chain has TRBV7-7 and TRBJ2-5; a weak D match, TRBD2 (7 bases). The CDR3 contains 13 residues. The germline gives CDR1 SSHAT, CDR2 FNYEAQ (reference sequence). The CDR3 region has the DNA TGTGCTAGCAGCTTAGGGGGGGGAGAGACCCAGTACTTC. Its protein is CASSLGGGETQYF.

This chain joins TRBV13 and TRBJ1-2; 7 bases map to TRBD1. With V trimmed by 6 bases and J by 5 bases, 9 bases remained unmatched. Germline assignment: CDR1 PRHDT and CDR2 FYEKMQ (reference sequence). This CDR3 has 14 residues. CDR3: CASRLRGGGYGYTF. The DNA of the CDR3 is TGTGCCAGCAGATTAAGAGGGGGCGGGTATGGCTACACCTTC.

The genes are TRBV7-9 and TRBJ2-5, with 10 bases lining up with TRBD1. The CDR3 covers 15 residues. Trimming cost V 5 bases and J 5 bases; bases outside gene matches: 8. Germline values: CDR1 SEHNR, CDR2 FQNEAQ (reference sequence). CDR3 DNA sequence: TGTGCCAGCAGCACCGGGACAGGGGTTAGTGAGACCCAGTACTTC. Translated, it gives CASSTGTGVSETQYF.

The CDR3 region has the DNA TGTGCCAGCAGTCTTAGCGGGGGGCGCACAGATACGCAGTATTTT. Amino acid sequence: CASSLSGGRTDTQYF. The chain uses TRBV7-6 and TRBJ2-3, with TRBD2 matching 10 bases. There are 15 residues in the CDR3. V trimming: 6 bases; J trimming: 1 base; junction bases outside the gene matches: 4. The germline CDR1 and CDR2 sequences are SGHVS and FNYEAQ.

The V gene is TRBV19, the J gene TRBJ1-1; TRBD1 matches at 7 bases. Germline trimming cut 7 bases from V and 7 bases from J; bases unmatched to any gene: 6. CDR1 and CDR2 from the germline V gene are LNHDA and SQIVND (reference sequence). The CDR3 is 12 amino acids. CDR3 sequence (DNA): TGTGCCAGTACCGTCGGGACAGTTGAAGCTTTCTTT. Its protein product is CASTVGTVEAFF. The variable domain in full, completed from reference TRBV19 and TRBJ1-1, reads DGGITQSPKYLFRKEGQNVTLSCEQNLNHDAMYWYRQDPGQGLRLIYYSQIVNDFQKGDIAEGYSVSREKKESFPLTVTSAQKNPTAFYLCASTVGTVEAFFGQGTRLTVV.

This chain joins TRBV7-9 and TRBJ1-3; a weak D match, TRBD1 (5 bases). With 2 bases removed from V and 0 bases from J, the gap between germline ends came to 11 bases. The germline V gene has CDR1 SEHNR and CDR2 FQNEAQ (reference sequence). The CDR3 runs 16 residues. The CDR3 coding sequence is TGTGCCAGCAGCTTATCGGGACTGTACTCTGGAAACACCATATATTTT. Translating it yields CASSLSGLYSGNTIYF.

The chain joins TRBV27 to TRBJ1-2, with a tentative D call TRBD1 (6 bases). V shed 6 bases and J shed 4 bases, with 15 bases lying between them. The CDR3 is 14 residues long. Germline loops: CDR1 MNHEY, CDR2 SMNVEV (reference sequence). CDR3 sequence reads: CASSLQGPGYGYTF. CDR3 sequence (DNA): TGTGCCAGCAGCTTACAGGGTCCTGGCTATGGCTACACCTTC.

This chain connects TRBV7-6 to TRBJ2-7; 12 positions match TRBD1. Germline V lookup: CDR1 SGHVS, CDR2 FNYEAQ. The length of the CDR3 is 15 residues. The junction had 5 bases not matched to a gene; V was cut back by 2 bases and J by 6 bases. The CDR3 DNA is TGTGCCAGCAGCTTAAGTCCGGGACAGGGGGCCGAGCAGTACTTC. It encodes CASSLSPGQGAEQYF.

This clone was counted a single time. This sequence joins TRBV27 and TRBJ1-4; TRBD1 is a possible D gene (6 bases). The CDR3 sequence is 15 residues long. Germline V gene lookup returns CDR1 MNHEY and CDR2 SMNVEV (reference sequence). Trimming stripped 5 bases from V and 4 bases from J, with 14 bases between. This chain's CDR3 is CASSRGGAFNEKLFF. The CDR3 DNA reads as TGTGCCAGCAGTCGTGGGGGGGCCTTTAATGAAAAACTGTTTTTT.

The chain joins TRBV6-5 to TRBJ2-5; 7 bases are shared with TRBD1. J lost 4 bases, V lost 0 bases, and 5 bases had no gene match. CDR1 is MNHEY and CDR2 is SVGAGI in the germline V gene. This CDR3 contains 15 residues. The CDR3 bases are TGTGCCAGCAGTTACTCGGGAAACAGGGGAGAGACCCAGTACTTC. Translation: CASSYSGNRGETQYF.

The chain combines TRBV2 with TRBJ1-1; 8 bases agree with TRBD1. The germline CDR1 and CDR2 sequences are SNHLY and FYNNEI. V was pared by 8 bases and J by 0 bases, with 8 bases of the junction left unmatched. This CDR3 is 15 amino acids long. The CDR3 DNA reads TGTGCCAGCTCTGGACAGGGTGGGATGAACACTGAAGCTTTCTTT. Its translation is CASSGQGGMNTEAFF.